A single sample gave rise to the 27 T cell receptor beta chains below, sequenced in a study of control samples from healthy donors and cancer patients. Libraries were prepared by immunoSEQ multiplex PCR; TCRdb keeps only in-frame clonotypes and omits some of them. The table lists 180,000 or so clones, roughly 91% of them singletons. Sequences were obtained from blood. The receptors derive from a woman aged 25 to 45 in good health.

The sample holds one count of this clone. The chain joins TRBV24-1 to TRBJ2-3, with TRBD2 matching over 12 bases. Germline V CDR1 and CDR2: KGHDR, SFDVKD. With 2 bases clipped from V and 6 bases from J, the junction kept 5 bases outside the gene matches. This CDR3 comprises 16 residues. CDR3 residues: CATSDWTSGAGDTQYF. DNA of the CDR3: TGTGCCACCAGTGATTGGACTAGCGGGGCGGGGGATACGCAGTATTTT.

The chain is built from TRBV19 and TRBJ1-1; maybe TRBD1 (5 bases). This CDR3 spans 13 amino acids. Germline lookup yields CDR1 LNHDA and CDR2 SQIVND (reference sequence). Trimming left V 3 bases short and J 3 bases short, with 8 bases between. CDR3 bases: TGTGCCAGTAGTATGGGGGTCTACACTGAAGCTTTCTTT. Translating gives CASSMGVYTEAFF.

Only one count was recorded for this clone. The chain links TRBV28 to TRBJ1-1; TRBD1 is a possible D gene (5 bases). The CDR3 has 12 residues. V was shortened by 10 bases and J by 4 bases, with 13 bases between the two germline ends. From germline, CDR1 is MDHEN and CDR2 SYDVKM. CDR3 DNA: TGTGCCACCATCAGGGTTGGCACTGAAGCTTTCTTT. Translating it yields CATIRVGTEAFF.

V usage is TRBV7-8 and J usage is TRBJ2-3, with TRBD2 matching over 10 bases. V shed 5 bases and J 3 bases; nucleotides not matched to a gene: 8. CDR3 length: 16 amino acids. The germline CDR1 and CDR2 sequences are SGHVS and FQNEAQ. CDR3 bases: TGTGCCAGCAGCCCCGTAGCGGGAGGCGGAACAGATACGCAGTATTTT. Protein sequence: CASSPVAGGGTDTQYF.

The chain links TRBV3-1 (or the pseudogene TRBV3-2) to TRBJ2-3; D is perhaps TRBD1 or TRBD2 (5 bases each). V dropped 5 bases and J dropped 1 base, with 13 bases sitting between them. CDR1 is LGHDT, CDR2 YNNKEL, per germline (reference sequence). The CDR3 runs to 15 residues. CDR3 DNA sequence: TGTGCCAGCAGCAACCGGGACCCCCGCACAGATACGCAGTATTTT. This gives the protein CASSNRDPRTDTQYF.

This chain connects TRBV30 to TRBJ1-1, with D possibly TRBD1 on 5 matching bases. CDR3 length: 13 residues. Trimming took off 2 bases at V and 1 base at J, with 8 bases between the two ends. CDR1 and CDR2 (germline): GTSNPN, SVGIG (reference sequence). DNA of the CDR3: TGTGCCTGGAGTCCGGGACCGAACACTGAAGCTTTCTTT. This codes for CAWSPGPNTEAFF.

The chain uses TRBV19 and TRBJ2-1; tentative D call: TRBD1 (7 bases). CDR1 is LNHDA, CDR2 SQIVND, per germline (reference sequence). CDR3 length: 17 amino acids. V lost 2 bases to trimming and J lost 6 bases, with 20 bases between them. CDR3: CASSIMSWRGQFNEQFF. CDR3 in DNA: TGTGCCAGTAGTATAATGTCTTGGAGGGGGCAATTCAATGAGCAGTTCTTC.

The V call is TRBV11-2, the J call TRBJ2-5; weak D call: TRBD1 (5 bases). Germline lookup yields CDR1 SGHAT and CDR2 FQNNGV. Trimming stripped 1 base from V and 2 bases from J, with 8 bases between. The CDR3 is 14 amino acids. For the CDR3, the DNA is TGTGCCAGCAGCTTAGGGGGCCAGCAAGAGACCCAGTACTTC. It is translated as CASSLGGQQETQYF.

The rearrangement joins TRBV29-1 to TRBJ1-2; a possible D gene is TRBD1 (6 bases). The ends were cut back, 7 bases at V and 4 bases at J, with 16 bases in the middle. Per germline, CDR1 SQVTM and CDR2 ANQGSEA. CDR3 length: 13 residues. The CDR3: CSAETGPSYGYTF. In nucleotides, the CDR3 is TGCAGCGCCGAGACAGGACCCAGCTATGGCTACACCTTC.

The chain has TRBV5-4 and TRBJ2-7, with D tentatively TRBD1 (5 bases). In germline, CDR1 is SGHNT, CDR2 YYREEE (reference sequence). V was trimmed by 0 bases and J by 3 bases, leaving 7 bases between them. The CDR3 consists of 13 residues. In DNA form, the CDR3 reads TGTGCCAGCAGCTTGGCAGGGATCTACGAGCAGTACTTC. Protein: CASSLAGIYEQYF.

This chain links TRBV3-1 (or the pseudogene TRBV3-2) with TRBJ1-4; the match to TRBD1 covers 8 bases. Germline values: CDR1 LGHDT, CDR2 YNNKEL (reference sequence). J lost 7 bases, V lost 1 base, and 2 bases had no gene match. The CDR3 is 14 residues long. Here the CDR3 reads CASSQAGGGEKLFF. CDR3 DNA: TGTGCCAGCAGCCAAGCAGGGGGCGGTGAAAAACTGTTTTTT.

The chain joins TRBV6-2 or TRBV6-3 to TRBJ2-7; no reliable D call. The CDR3 sequence is 15 residues long. The germline V gene encodes CDR1 MNHEY and CDR2 SVGEGT. Trimming pared 0 bases from V and 0 bases from J, leaving 9 bases between. CDR3 coding DNA: TGTGCCAGCAGTTACTCGTTAGGATTCTCCTACGAGCAGTACTTC. This translates into CASSYSLGFSYEQYF.

The V and J genes are TRBV7-3 and TRBJ2-5, with D possibly TRBD2 on 6 matching bases. CDR1 and CDR2 from the germline V gene are SGHTA and FQGTGA. Trimming pared 1 base from V and 9 bases from J, leaving 15 bases between. This CDR3 comprises 14 residues. The CDR3 reads CASSLRGTPAAQYF. CDR3 bases: TGTGCCAGCAGCTTAAGAGGGACTCCTGCGGCCCAGTACTTC.

This clone occurred once. V usage is TRBV27 and J usage is TRBJ1-4; no reliable D call. V gave up 3 bases and J gave up 7 bases, with 12 bases separating them. The CDR3 has 14 amino acids. Germline CDR1 and CDR2: MNHEY and SMNVEV (reference sequence). The CDR3 DNA sequence: TGTGCCAGCAGTTTCGGCAGAAAGGTTGAAAAACTGTTTTTT. Protein: CASSFGRKVEKLFF.

This clone is a singleton in its sample. The chain uses TRBV2 and TRBJ2-3; 9 nucleotides align to TRBD2. This CDR3 contains 16 residues. V was pared by 6 bases and J by 0 bases, with 7 bases of the junction left unmatched. CDR1 is SNHLY and CDR2 is FYNNEI in the germline V gene. The CDR3: CASSSASGVSTDTQYF. The CDR3, as DNA: TGTGCCAGCAGCTCGGCTAGCGGGGTTAGCACAGATACGCAGTATTTT.

CDR3 loop: CASRLAGGPDTQYF. In nucleotides, the CDR3 is TGCGCCAGCAGACTAGCGGGGGGCCCAGATACGCAGTATTTT. This chain uses TRBV5-1 with TRBJ2-3, with TRBD2 identical over 12 bases. V gave up 5 bases and J gave up 4 bases; unmatched junction bases: 2. The CDR3 length is 14 residues. CDR1 is SGHRS, CDR2 YFSETQ, per germline.

This chain uses TRBV5-4 with TRBJ1-3; D possibly corresponds to TRBD1 (6 bases). Per the germline V gene, CDR1 is SGHNT and CDR2 is YYREEE (reference sequence). The CDR3 is 16 amino acids. V lost 0 bases to trimming and J lost 0 bases, with 10 bases between them. In DNA, the CDR3 is TGTGCCAGCAGCTTGGGGGGGGCGGACTCTGGAAACACCATATATTTT. Protein product: CASSLGGADSGNTIYF.

This rearrangement joins TRBV2 to TRBJ1-2; TRBD1 might be the D (6 bases). V shed 0 bases and J shed 4 bases, with 12 bases lying between them. Per germline, CDR1 SNHLY and CDR2 FYNNEI. CDR3 length: 15 amino acids. The CDR3 bases are TGTGCCAGCAGTGAAGCTCCAGGGGTTAGCTATGGCTACACCTTC. It codes for CASSEAPGVSYGYTF.

The genes are TRBV30 and TRBJ2-3; 13 bases map to TRBD2. The germline V gene has CDR1 GTSNPN and CDR2 SVGIG (reference sequence). V lost 2 bases, J lost 5 bases, and 7 bases stayed unmatched. The CDR3 sequence is 16 residues long. CDR3 bases: TGTGCCTGGAGTAAAGGACTAGCGGGAGTGGGAGATACGCAGTATTTT. Its protein product is CAWSKGLAGVGDTQYF.

The rearrangement joins TRBV3-1 (or the pseudogene TRBV3-2) to TRBJ1-2; 11 nucleotides line up with TRBD1. The CDR3 spans 15 residues. V lost 4 bases to trimming and J lost 5 bases; unmatched junction nucleotides: 6. Germline CDR1 LGHDT, CDR2 YNNKEL (reference sequence). The CDR3, as DNA: TGTGCCAGCAGCCCGCGGACAGGGGGCGGGTATGGCTACACCTTC. It encodes CASSPRTGGGYGYTF.

In DNA form, the CDR3 reads TGTGCCAGCAGCCTATTGACAGGGAGTGATTCACCCCTCCACTTT. Its protein is CASSLLTGSDSPLHF. The chain carries TRBV7-3 and TRBJ1-6; 7 bases are shared with TRBD1. Germline-derived CDR1 and CDR2 are SGHTA and FQGTGA. Trimming took 5 bases from V and 8 from J; bases not matched to a gene: 9. The CDR3 totals 15 residues.

The V call is TRBV21-1, the J call TRBJ1-5. TRBV21-1 is described as a pseudogene. This CDR3 comprises 14 residues. CDR3 DNA: TGTGCCAGCAGCTACCGGGACGACAATCAGCCCCAGCATTTT. As protein: CASSYRDDNQPQHF.

V usage is TRBV20-1 and J usage is TRBJ1-2; D is ambiguous. The V gene's germline CDR1 is DFQATT and CDR2 SNEGSKA (reference sequence). This CDR3 spans 11 amino acids. V lost 3 bases and J 6 bases, leaving 8 bases between the germline ends. DNA for the CDR3: TGCAGTGCTAGTGTACGAGATGGCTACACCTTC. This sequence encodes CSASVRDGYTF.

This clone has a handful of counts. The V call is TRBV6-5, the J call TRBJ1-2; 7 nucleotides match TRBD1. This CDR3 has 14 residues. Germline V gene data show CDR1 as MNHEY and CDR2 as SVGAGI. Germline trimming cut 7 bases from V and 2 bases from J; bases unmatched to any gene: 7. CDR3 in DNA: TGTGCCAGCACCCTCGGGGACAGAAACTATGGCTACACCTTC. Residues: CASTLGDRNYGYTF.

The chain has TRBV9 and TRBJ2-5; D is unresolved. Per the germline V gene, CDR1 is SGDLS and CDR2 is YYNGEE. The CDR3 covers 15 residues. V was cut by 0 bases and J by 0 bases, with 9 bases left in between. CDR3 protein: CASSVAGENQETQYF. The CDR3 region has the DNA TGTGCCAGCAGCGTAGCAGGAGAAAACCAAGAGACCCAGTACTTC. Looking up the rest from reference TRBV9 and TRBJ2-5 gives the full variable domain: DSGVTQTPKHLITATGQRVTLRCSPRSGDLSVYWYQQSLDQGLQFLIQYYNGEERAKGNILERFSAQQFPDLHSELNLSSLELGDSALYFCASSVAGENQETQYFGPGTRLLVL.

The rearrangement uses TRBV15 and TRBJ1-5; TRBD1 aligns across 8 bases. Germline V gene sequence: CDR1 LNHNV, CDR2 YYDKDF (reference sequence). Trimming removed 7 bases from V and 0 bases from J; junction bases left unmatched: 2. CDR3 length: 14 residues. As DNA, the CDR3 is TGTGCCACCAAGACAGGGGATAGCAATCAGCCCCAGCATTTT. It translates to CATKTGDSNQPQHF.

This clone was seen just once. The genes are TRBV7-2 and TRBJ1-4; D uncertain. The germline V gene encodes CDR1 SGHTA and CDR2 FQGNSA. V was shortened by 3 bases and J by 0 bases, with 8 bases between the two germline ends. The CDR3 has 15 amino acids. DNA for the CDR3: TGTGCCAGCAGCTTGACACCTGCAACTAATGAAAAACTGTTTTTT. It is translated as CASSLTPATNEKLFF.